The 16 T cell receptor beta chains listed next were all sequenced from one sample in a study of blood T cell repertoires in COVID-19. Clones were sequenced by immunoSEQ multiplex PCR, and TCRdb holds only the in-frame ones, with some missing. The sample has tens of thousands of clones, 80% seen once; the top ten hold more than 10%. Sequenced input: peripheral blood. The receptor source for this set is a human donor in a cohort sampled during active COVID-19.

CDR3 residues: CATSDGTGGVYGYTF. The CDR3 DNA sequence: TGTGCCACCAGTGATGGGACAGGGGGCGTCTATGGCTACACCTTC. The V and J genes are TRBV24-1 and TRBJ1-2, with 12 bases that match TRBD1. The germline V gene has CDR1 KGHDR and CDR2 SFDVKD. This CDR3 is built from 15 residues. V dropped 3 bases and J dropped 4; count of bases not matched to a gene: 2.

This clone has more than one count but fewer than ten. The gene calls are TRBV5-6 and TRBJ1-2, with TRBD1 matching over 11 bases. V shed 4 bases and J 6 bases; nucleotides not matched to a gene: 2. The germline CDR1 and CDR2 sequences are SGHDT and YYEEEE. CDR3 length: 13 residues. This CDR3 is CASSADRGHGYTF. As DNA, the CDR3 is TGTGCCAGCAGCGCGGACAGGGGGCATGGCTACACCTTC.

The V gene is TRBV7-8, the J gene TRBJ2-7, with TRBD1 matching over 9 bases. Germline V lookup: CDR1 SGHVS, CDR2 FQNEAQ. Trimming cost V 5 bases and J 6 bases; bases outside gene matches: 8. The CDR3 covers 14 residues. CDR3 sequence: CASSRGQGIGEQYF. CDR3 DNA sequence: TGTGCCAGCAGCCGAGGACAGGGGATTGGCGAGCAGTACTTC.

In this sample, this clone turned up a few times. No DNA is shown, since the ends of the CDR3 on it are uncertain; the CDR3 is the one TCRdb lists. The chain uses TRBV24-1 and TRBJ2-1; TRBD1, the table's D call, was not compared with the DNA. Both ends counted, the CDR3 spans 16 residues. The germline V gene has CDR1 KGHDR and CDR2 SFDVKD. CDR3 sequence reads: CATSDFGPGSLDEQFF.

The CDR3 sequence is CASSKEGDSCFNQPQHF. CDR3 in DNA: TGTGCCAGCAGCAAAGAGGGGGACAGCTGCTTCAATCAGCCCCAGCATTTT. The rearrangement links TRBV21-1 to TRBJ1-5; the table's D call, TRBD1, has no DNA check behind it. TRBV21-1 is labeled a pseudogene. This CDR3 has 17 amino acids.

The gene calls are TRBV6-1 and TRBJ2-1; the D is unclear. CDR3 length: 16 amino acids. The V gene lost 1 base and the J gene lost 4 bases, with 14 bases spanning the gap. The V gene's germline CDR1 is MNHNS and CDR2 SASEGT. For the CDR3, the DNA is TGTGCCAGCAGTGAAGAACTCGTTCCCCGATACAATGAGCAGTTCTTC. It encodes CASSEELVPRYNEQFF.

This clone was detected a few times. The genes are TRBV5-4 and TRBJ2-1; 11 bases fit TRBD2. The CDR3 is made up of 15 amino acids. Unmatched junction bases numbered 4, after V lost 4 bases and J lost 4 bases. CDR1 and CDR2 (germline): SGHNT, YYREEE (reference sequence). The CDR3 protein is CASSPRLAGYNEQFF. The CDR3 DNA reads as TGTGCCAGCAGCCCCCGACTAGCGGGATACAATGAGCAGTTCTTC.

V usage is TRBV7-2 and J usage is TRBJ2-3; D is undetermined. The CDR3 runs 13 residues. V gave up 0 bases and J gave up 7 bases, with 8 bases separating them. Germline assignment: CDR1 SGHTA and CDR2 FQGNSA. The CDR3 sequence: CASSLAGTYTQYF. CDR3 DNA: TGTGCCAGCAGCTTAGCGGGCACCTATACGCAGTATTTT.

The chain couples TRBV18 to TRBJ2-7; no clear D. Germline loops: CDR1 KGHSH, CDR2 LQKENI. The CDR3 consists of 12 residues. The V end was cut by 6 bases, the J end by 6 bases, with 12 bases between. The CDR3 sequence: CASSKFMAEQYF. Written as DNA, the CDR3 is TGTGCCAGCTCCAAATTCATGGCCGAGCAGTACTTC.

The chain employs TRBV12-3 or TRBV12-4 and TRBJ2-1, with TRBD2 matching over 8 bases. V lost 5 bases to trimming and J lost 15 bases; unmatched junction nucleotides: 3. CDR3 length: 10 residues. The CDR3 DNA reads as TGTGCCAGCAGTCGGACTAGCCTGTTCTTC. It is translated as CASSRTSLFF.

The gene calls are TRBV7-9 and TRBJ2-7; 10 nucleotides agree with TRBD2. The CDR3 covers 16 residues. CDR1 is SEHNR, CDR2 FQNEAQ, per germline (reference sequence). V trimming: 4 bases; J trimming: 4 bases; junction bases outside the gene matches: 10. In nucleotides, the CDR3 is TGTGCCAGCAGCTCCATAGAACTAGCGGGAAGATACGAGCAGTACGTC. Amino acids: CASSSIELAGRYEQYV.

The J gene is TRBJ2-5, the V gene TRBV5-6, with D perhaps TRBD1 (6 bases). The CDR3 sequence is 16 residues long. Germline CDR1 and CDR2: SGHDT and YYEEEE. With 3 bases removed from V and 1 base from J, the gap between germline ends came to 16 bases. The CDR3 spells CASSSLTGQPQETQYF. The CDR3 DNA reads TGTGCCAGCAGCTCATTGACAGGCCAACCCCAAGAGACCCAGTACTTC.

V is TRBV7-2 and J is TRBJ2-4; 8 bases match TRBD2. Germline V CDR1 and CDR2: SGHTA, FQGNSA. The CDR3 runs to 16 residues. V gave up 1 base and J gave up 1 base; unmatched junction bases: 3. CDR3 sequence (DNA): TGTGCCAGCAGCTTAGGTGGCGGGGGGGCCAAAAACATTCAGTACTTC. It encodes CASSLGGGGAKNIQYF.

The chain couples TRBV5-1 to TRBJ2-7; 9 positions agree with TRBD1. The CDR3 extends over 15 amino acids. J lost 5 bases, V lost 2 bases, and 8 bases had no gene match. Germline V gene lookup returns CDR1 SGHRS and CDR2 YFSETQ. The CDR3 nucleotides are TGCGCCAGCAGCTTTGTGGGACAGGGAGTGGACGAGCAGTACTTC. Translation: CASSFVGQGVDEQYF.

V and J are TRBV30 and TRBJ2-3; 12 positions agree with TRBD1. This CDR3 contains 16 residues. The junction had 10 bases not matched to a gene; V was cut back by 7 bases and J by 2 bases. Germline loops: CDR1 GTSNPN, CDR2 SVGIG (reference sequence). CDR3 amino acids: CASGTGGVGSTDTQYF. As DNA, the CDR3 is TGTGCCTCCGGGACAGGGGGCGTAGGGTCCACAGATACGCAGTATTTT.

The chain couples TRBV5-8 to TRBJ1-4; 9 nucleotides match TRBD1. CDR3 length equals 12 residues. Germline CDR1 reads SGHTS; CDR2 reads YDEGEE. V trimming: 4 bases; J trimming: 13 bases; junction bases outside the gene matches: 5. As DNA, the CDR3 is TGTGCCAGCAGCGGGACAGGGAGGGGACTGTTTTTT. Amino acids: CASSGTGRGLFF.